This T cell receptor (beta chain) comes out of a study of CD8+ T cells in alopecia areata. Comment on this clone: Its antigen is not identified.

cDNA prepared by RNA extraction and subsequent reverse transcription served as the template for sequencing. Clones were sequenced by immunoSEQ multiplex PCR, and TCRdb holds only the in-frame ones, with some missing. In the table there are roughly 180,000 clones, around 56% of which are singletons. Treatment defined: oral pan-JAK inhibitor, 5-10 mg twice daily. The study's findings and limits: In blood and scalp, many expanded lesional clones persisted during tofacitinib.

The material was CD4+ T cells sorted from blood, obtained at week 4, from a patient treated with tofacitinib. The sequence came from a human donor with alopecia areata.

The CDR3 spells CASSSRQGQSAQYF. CDR3 bases: TGTGCCAGCAGCTCTCGACAGGGGCAGAGTGCCCAGTACTTC. V is TRBV7-8 and J is TRBJ2-5; 8 positions agree with TRBD1. The junction had 10 bases not matched to a gene; V was cut back by 4 bases and J by 9 bases. Germline CDR1 is SGHVS and CDR2 is FQNEAQ. The CDR3 runs 14 residues.